This is a list of T cell receptor beta chains from one sample in a study of T cell repertoires in cytomegalovirus infection. TCRdb re-called the reads with MiXCR, one entry per CDR3 protein. The sample lists 630,000 or so distinct CDR3 sequences; roughly a quarter were seen once. The source material was CD8+ T cells from PBMCs. These receptors were taken from a human donor in good health (CMV status not recorded). Some clones in this sample may be carry-over from other donors' samples. The CDR3 runs from the conserved cysteine through the conserved F or W. The D gene is left open where the match is weak. The listing skips clone size in some rows; elsewhere it reads once, few, many or a size class.

CDR3aa: CASSDGTDTEAFF
CDR3nt: TGTGCCAGCAGCGACGGGACTGACACTGAAGCTTTCTTT
j_gene: TRBJ1-1
d_gene: NA
abundance: many
v_gene: TRBV7-8

CDR3aa: CATRAGGYGYTF
CDR3nt: TGTGCCACCAGGGCAGGCGGCTATGGCTACACCTTC
j_gene: TRBJ1-2
d_gene: NA
abundance: few
v_gene: TRBV15

CDR3aa: CASSLRVGGTDEQYF
CDR3nt: TGTGCCAGCAGCCTAAGGGTCGGGGGGACCGACGAGCAGTACTTC
j_gene: TRBJ2-7
d_gene: TRBD2
abundance: many
v_gene: TRBV7-9

CDR3aa: CASSLNPPGGELFF
CDR3nt: TGTGCCAGCAGCCTCAACCCTCCGGGCGGGGAGCTGTTTTTT
j_gene: TRBJ2-2
d_gene: NA
abundance: few
v_gene: TRBV2

CDR3aa: CASSIFGGEVEKLFF
CDR3nt: TGTGCCAGTAGTATCTTCGGGGGCGAGGTTGAAAAACTGTTTTTT
j_gene: TRBJ1-4
d_gene: NA
abundance: NA
v_gene: TRBV19

CDR3aa: CSVPSGTEAFF
CDR3nt: TGCAGCGTTCCGTCGGGGACTGAAGCTTTCTTT
j_gene: TRBJ1-1
d_gene: NA
abundance: few
v_gene: TRBV29-1

CDR3aa: CASSSAPDSTYSGNTVYF
CDR3nt: TGTGCCAGCAGCTCCGCACCAGACAGCACTTACTCTGGAAACACCGTATATTTT
j_gene: TRBJ1-3
d_gene: NA
abundance: NA
v_gene: TRBV7-9

CDR3aa: CANSLGGGYTEAFF
CDR3nt: TGTGCCAACAGTTTAGGGGGGGGGTACACTGAAGCTTTCTTT
j_gene: TRBJ1-1
d_gene: NA
abundance: NA
v_gene: TRBV12-3/TRBV12-4

CDR3aa: CASSLVGLAGEETQYF
CDR3nt: TGTGCCAGCAGCTTAGTGGGTCTAGCGGGAGAAGAGACCCAGTACTTC
j_gene: TRBJ2-5
d_gene: TRBD2
abundance: many
v_gene: TRBV7-8

CDR3aa: CASSLKPLVPDTQYF
CDR3nt: TGTGCCAGCAGTCTCAAGCCGTTGGTCCCAGATACGCAGTATTTT
j_gene: TRBJ2-3
d_gene: NA
abundance: NA
v_gene: TRBV28

CDR3aa: CASSPKIPVYGEKLFF
CDR3nt: TGTGCCAGCAGCCCAAAAATTCCGGTCTATGGTGAAAAACTGTTTTTT
j_gene: TRBJ1-4
d_gene: NA
abundance: NA
v_gene: TRBV7-9

CDR3aa: CASSLGSTGTGGLLGTEAFF
CDR3nt: TGTGCCAGCAGCTTAGGCTCGACCGGGACAGGGGGCCTTTTAGGGACTGAAGCTTTCTTT
j_gene: TRBJ1-1
d_gene: TRBD1
abundance: many
v_gene: TRBV7-2

CDR3aa: CASSEGTRGNQPQHF
CDR3nt: TGTGCCAGCAGCGAAGGCACCCGAGGCAATCAGCCCCAGCATTTT
j_gene: TRBJ1-5
d_gene: NA
abundance: NA
v_gene: TRBV25-1

CDR3aa: CASSSKLGPISGELFF
CDR3nt: TGTGCCAGCAGCTCGAAGCTGGGACCGATCAGCGGGGAGCTGTTTTTT
j_gene: TRBJ2-2
d_gene: NA
abundance: many
v_gene: TRBV7-6

CDR3aa: CASSPDRVEQFF
CDR3nt: TGTGCCAGCAGCCCCGACAGGGTCGAGCAGTTCTTC
j_gene: TRBJ2-1
d_gene: TRBD1
abundance: many
v_gene: TRBV11-1

CDR3aa: CASGHSDTQYF
CDR3nt: TGTGCTAGTGGCCACTCAGATACGCAGTATTTT
j_gene: TRBJ2-3
d_gene: NA
abundance: many
v_gene: TRBV12-5

CDR3aa: CASSLASGGALFGELFF
CDR3nt: TGTGCCAGCAGCTTAGCTAGCGGGGGGGCCTTGTTTGGGGAGCTGTTTTTT
j_gene: TRBJ2-2
d_gene: TRBD2
abundance: NA
v_gene: TRBV7-8

CDR3aa: CASRGGLSYEQYF
CDR3nt: TGTGCCTCCCGGGGTGGGCTCTCTTACGAGCAGTACTTC
j_gene: TRBJ2-7
d_gene: NA
abundance: NA
v_gene: TRBV6-1

CDR3aa: CATEGDGSYEQYF
CDR3nt: TGTGCCACCGAAGGGGATGGCTCCTACGAGCAGTACTTC
j_gene: TRBJ2-7
d_gene: NA
abundance: few
v_gene: TRBV15

CDR3aa: CSVEDLFRAPNYGYTF
CDR3nt: TGCAGCGTTGAAGATTTGTTCAGGGCACCTAACTATGGCTACACCTTC
j_gene: TRBJ1-2
d_gene: NA
abundance: NA
v_gene: TRBV29-1

CDR3aa: CASSMGQGVGYTF
CDR3nt: TGTGCCAGCAGTATGGGACAGGGGGTTGGCTACACCTTC
j_gene: TRBJ1-2
d_gene: TRBD1
abundance: few
v_gene: TRBV12-3/TRBV12-4

CDR3aa: CASSLDALGDEQFF
CDR3nt: TGTGCCAGCAGCTTAGACGCATTGGGGGATGAGCAGTTCTTC
j_gene: TRBJ2-1
d_gene: NA
abundance: many
v_gene: TRBV7-6

CDR3aa: CASSHPRDQKLFF
CDR3nt: TGTGCCAGCAGCCATCCCAGGGACCAAAAACTGTTTTTT
j_gene: TRBJ1-4
d_gene: NA
abundance: few
v_gene: TRBV14

CDR3aa: CASSLAQPLSGNTIYF
CDR3nt: TGTGCCAGCAGCTTGGCTCAGCCCCTCTCTGGAAACACCATATATTTT
j_gene: TRBJ1-3
d_gene: NA
abundance: NA
v_gene: TRBV5-5

CDR3aa: CASSLRVYHEQFF
CDR3nt: TGTGCCAGCAGTTTGAGAGTTTACCATGAGCAGTTCTTC
j_gene: TRBJ2-1
d_gene: NA
abundance: NA
v_gene: TRBV6-2/TRBV6-3

CDR3aa: CASSPTPGLMNTEAFF
CDR3nt: TGTGCCAGTAGTCCCACCCCCGGACTCATGAACACTGAAGCTTTCTTT
j_gene: TRBJ1-1
d_gene: NA
abundance: NA
v_gene: TRBV19

CDR3aa: CASREVSGDETQYF
CDR3nt: TGTGCCAGCCGAGAGGTATCGGGGGACGAGACCCAGTACTTC
j_gene: TRBJ2-5
d_gene: NA
abundance: NA
v_gene: TRBV28

CDR3aa: CSVEGRGSAYEQYF
CDR3nt: TGCAGCGTTGAGGGCAGGGGGTCTGCCTACGAGCAGTACTTC
j_gene: TRBJ2-7
d_gene: TRBD1
abundance: NA
v_gene: TRBV29-1

CDR3aa: CASSEGSRGGNEQFF
CDR3nt: TGTGCCAGCAGTGAAGGGAGCAGGGGCGGCAATGAGCAGTTCTTC
j_gene: TRBJ2-1
d_gene: NA
abundance: many
v_gene: TRBV6-1

CDR3aa: CASRQSEVGNTEAFF
CDR3nt: TGTGCCAGCAGACAAAGCGAGGTGGGGAACACTGAAGCTTTCTTT
j_gene: TRBJ1-1
d_gene: NA
abundance: few
v_gene: TRBV4-2

CDR3aa: CASRRTERPNYGYTF
CDR3nt: TGTGCCAGCAGACGTACAGAGAGACCTAACTATGGCTACACCTTC
j_gene: TRBJ1-2
d_gene: NA
abundance: few
v_gene: TRBV28

CDR3aa: CASSEILAANTEAFF
CDR3nt: TGCGCCAGCAGTGAAATTTTAGCAGCGAACACTGAAGCTTTCTTT
j_gene: TRBJ1-1
d_gene: NA
abundance: NA
v_gene: TRBV10-1

CDR3aa: CASTPRGYANTGELFF
CDR3nt: TGTGCCAGCACCCCCCGGGGATACGCGAACACCGGGGAGCTGTTTTTT
j_gene: TRBJ2-2
d_gene: NA
abundance: NA
v_gene: TRBV7-2

CDR3aa: CASSYSKLPGSYEQYF
CDR3nt: TGTGCCAGCAGTTACTCGAAGCTCCCAGGTTCCTACGAGCAGTACTTC
j_gene: TRBJ2-7
d_gene: NA
abundance: few
v_gene: TRBV6-2/TRBV6-3

CDR3aa: CASSLVTVDSGNTIYF
CDR3nt: TGTGCCAGCAGCTTAGTCACAGTCGACTCTGGAAACACCATATATTTT
j_gene: TRBJ1-3
d_gene: NA
abundance: many
v_gene: TRBV7-2

CDR3aa: CAIIRRNTEGIITEAFF
CDR3nt: TGTGCCATTATTCGAAGAAACACTGAGGGGATAATCACTGAAGCTTTCTTT
j_gene: TRBJ1-1
d_gene: NA
abundance: many
v_gene: TRBV2

CDR3aa: CSAGEGYNEQFF
CDR3nt: TGCAGCGCCGGAGAGGGCTACAATGAGCAGTTCTTC
j_gene: TRBJ2-1
d_gene: NA
abundance: NA
v_gene: TRBV29-1

CDR3aa: CASSPDGNSNQPQHF
CDR3nt: TGTGCCAGCAGCCCAGACGGTAATAGCAATCAGCCCCAGCATTTT
j_gene: TRBJ1-5
d_gene: NA
abundance: many
v_gene: TRBV7-9

CDR3aa: CASSQSRRAPYNEQFF
CDR3nt: TGTGCCAGCAGCCAAAGTCGCAGGGCCCCCTACAATGAGCAGTTCTTC
j_gene: TRBJ2-1
d_gene: NA
abundance: NA
v_gene: TRBV14

CDR3aa: CSASPQDLLGCYTF
CDR3nt: TGCAGTGCTTCCCCTCAGGATCTCCTTGGTTGCTACACCTTC
j_gene: TRBJ1-2
d_gene: NA
abundance: few
v_gene: TRBV20-1

CDR3aa: CATSERSGQPQHF
CDR3nt: TGTGCCACCAGTGAAAGGAGTGGACAGCCCCAGCATTTT
j_gene: TRBJ1-5
d_gene: NA
abundance: NA
v_gene: TRBV24-1

CDR3aa: CASSVQGTSTDTQYF
CDR3nt: TGTGCCAGCAGCGTACAGGGGACTAGCACAGATACGCAGTATTTT
j_gene: TRBJ2-3
d_gene: NA
abundance: many
v_gene: TRBV7-3

CDR3aa: CASSFRRGGTGELFF
CDR3nt: TGTGCCAGCAGTTTCAGAAGGGGGGGCACCGGGGAGCTGTTTTTT
j_gene: TRBJ2-2
d_gene: NA
abundance: NA
v_gene: TRBV12-3/TRBV12-4

CDR3aa: CASSEGDRVLGNQPQHF
CDR3nt: TGTGCCAGCAGTGAGGGGGACAGGGTCCTCGGCAATCAGCCCCAGCATTTT
j_gene: TRBJ1-5
d_gene: TRBD1
abundance: NA
v_gene: TRBV2

CDR3aa: CASSQDQEEVAAYNEQFF
CDR3nt: TGCGCCAGCAGCCAAGACCAGGAGGAGGTAGCGGCTTACAATGAGCAGTTCTTC
j_gene: TRBJ2-1
d_gene: NA
abundance: NA
v_gene: TRBV4-1

CDR3aa: CSVEDFWRENSNQPQHF
CDR3nt: TGCAGCGTTGAAGATTTTTGGCGGGAAAATAGCAATCAGCCCCAGCATTTT
j_gene: TRBJ1-5
d_gene: NA
abundance: NA
v_gene: TRBV29-1

CDR3aa: CASSSGQRNTEAFF
CDR3nt: TGTGCCAGCAGCTCGGGACAGAGGAACACTGAAGCTTTCTTT
j_gene: TRBJ1-1
d_gene: TRBD1
abundance: many
v_gene: TRBV7-2

CDR3aa: CATRTDRASYNEQFF
CDR3nt: TGTGCCACCAGAACTGACCGCGCCTCCTACAATGAGCAGTTCTTC
j_gene: TRBJ2-1
d_gene: NA
abundance: NA
v_gene: TRBV15

CDR3aa: CASSSPPVSSPGNEQFF
CDR3nt: TGTGCCAGCAGTTCCCCGCCCGTCAGTTCTCCAGGCAATGAGCAGTTCTTC
j_gene: TRBJ2-1
d_gene: NA
abundance: NA
v_gene: TRBV12-3/TRBV12-4

CDR3aa: CSAEVPGGWNEQFF
CDR3nt: TGCAGCGCCGAGGTTCCGGGGGGATGGAATGAGCAGTTCTTC
j_gene: TRBJ2-1
d_gene: TRBD2
abundance: NA
v_gene: TRBV29-1

CDR3aa: CASSLGRPGNTIYF
CDR3nt: TGTGCCAGCAGCCTCGGTAGGCCCGGAAACACCATATATTTT
j_gene: TRBJ1-3
d_gene: NA
abundance: NA
v_gene: TRBV5-6

CDR3aa: CSVEVVGQGSYGYTF
CDR3nt: TGCAGTGTTGAAGTGGTGGGACAGGGTTCTTATGGCTACACCTTC
j_gene: TRBJ1-2
d_gene: TRBD1
abundance: NA
v_gene: TRBV29-1

CDR3aa: CASSLQQQLPNTEAFF
CDR3nt: TGTGCCAGCAGTTTGCAACAACAGCTACCGAACACTGAAGCTTTCTTT
j_gene: TRBJ1-1
d_gene: NA
abundance: many
v_gene: TRBV28